These T cell receptor beta chains were read from a single sample in a study of control samples from healthy donors and cancer patients. Generated by immunoSEQ multiplex PCR, the TCRdb table keeps only in-frame clones and is missing some. The sample includes roughly 400,000 clones, about nine tenths of them seen just once. Sequencing was carried out using PBMCs. The source is a man in his forties with head and neck cancer. Each CDR3 is given with its conserved first and last residue. A D gene is named only where the DNA matches it firmly. Clone size is not always given. Where it is, it says once, few, many or a class for expanded clones.

size,D,V,length,J,CDR3,DNA
.,TRBD1,TRBV11-2,14,TRBJ2-5,CASSAWDREETQYF,TGTGCCAGCAGCGCATGGGACAGGGAAGAGACCCAGTACTTC
.,TRBD2,TRBV5-1,14,TRBJ2-7,CASSNWGGSYEQYF,TGCGCCAGCAGTAATTGGGGGGGCTCCTACGAGCAGTACTTC
.,.,TRBV19,16,TRBJ2-6,CASSITGRAGANVLTF,TGTGCCAGTAGTATCACTGGCCGAGCTGGGGCCAACGTCCTGACTTTC
.,TRBD2,TRBV6-6,12,TRBJ2-1,CASSGTINEQFF,TGTGCCAGCAGCGGGACTATCAATGAGCAGTTCTTC
.,TRBD1,TRBV7-3,14,TRBJ1-2,CASGRGDRRNGYTF,TGTGCCAGCGGCAGAGGGGACAGGAGGAATGGCTACACCTTC
.,.,TRBV20-1,15,TRBJ2-7,CSASGDRTMRGEQYF,TGCAGTGCTAGTGGTGACAGGACAATGAGGGGCGAGCAGTACTTC
.,.,TRBV15,14,TRBJ2-2,CATGGGETSGELFF,TGTGCCACCGGCGGGGGCGAAACCAGCGGGGAGCTGTTTTTT
.,.,TRBV7-9,15,TRBJ1-1,CAIIIPGHKNTEAFF,TGTGCCATAATCATTCCGGGACACAAGAACACTGAAGCTTTCTTT
.,TRBD1,TRBV28,16,TRBJ2-7,CASSFGTGTGAYEQYF,TGTGCCAGCAGTTTCGGTACCGGGACAGGGGCCTACGAGCAGTACTTC
.,.,TRBV3-1/TRBV3-2,12,TRBJ1-1,CASSQMKGEAFF,TGTGCCAGCAGCCAAATGAAGGGAGAAGCTTTCTTT
.,TRBD1,TRBV28,16,TRBJ1-3,CASSPASPGQGNTIYF,TGTGCCAGCAGTCCCGCTTCACCGGGACAGGGGAACACCATATATTTT
.,.,TRBV9,16,TRBJ2-3,CASSDPSGPSTDTQYF,TGTGCCAGCAGCGATCCGAGCGGACCTAGCACAGATACGCAGTATTTT
.,TRBD2,TRBV5-1,16,TRBJ2-7,CASSLGFGGGSYEQYF,TGCGCCAGCAGCTTGGGATTCGGCGGGGGGAGCTACGAGCAGTACTTC
once,TRBD1,TRBV27,15,TRBJ1-3,CASSLGGLGGNTIYF,TGTGCCAGCAGCTTAGGGGGCTTGGGTGGAAACACCATATATTTT